One sample yielded the 25 T cell receptor beta chains listed below, sequenced in a study of blood T cell repertoires in COVID-19. This table comes from immunoSEQ multiplex PCR, and its TCRdb copy is limited to in-frame clones, with some not included. The sample holds 250,000 to 300,000 clones, 85% to 90% seen once. Sequencing was done on a sample of peripheral blood. Every receptor here comes from a woman aged 25 to 39 with COVID-19, enrolled during active disease.

The chain employs TRBV6-5 and TRBJ2-1; 10 bases are a match to TRBD1. V trimming: 6 bases; J trimming: 2 bases; junction bases outside the gene matches: 4. Germline V gene data show CDR1 as MNHEY and CDR2 as SVGAGI. The CDR3 sequence is 15 residues long. The CDR3 region has the DNA TGTGCCAGCAGCCCCGGACAGGGGGCCTACAATGAGCAGTTCTTC. This encodes CASSPGQGAYNEQFF.

This clone was counted a single time. The chain joins TRBV19 to TRBJ2-1, with 8 bases that match TRBD2. This CDR3 has 15 amino acids. Germline values: CDR1 LNHDA, CDR2 SQIVND (reference sequence). The V gene end was trimmed by 1 base and the J gene end by 5 bases; junction bases not matched to a gene: 4. The CDR3 sequence is CASSIVSGDHNEQFF. The CDR3 DNA reads TGTGCCAGTAGTATAGTTAGCGGGGACCACAATGAGCAGTTCTTC.

The gene calls are TRBV7-6 and TRBJ2-4; 8 nucleotides line up with TRBD2. CDR1 and CDR2 (germline): SGHVS, FNYEAQ. There are 17 residues in the CDR3. Trimming cost V 0 bases and J 3 bases; bases outside gene matches: 7. The CDR3 coding sequence is TGTGCCAGCAGCTTAGCAGCGGGGGAGTGGAGCAAAAACATTCAGTACTTC. This sequence encodes CASSLAAGEWSKNIQYF. The complete variable domain, with remaining parts taken from reference TRBV7-6 and TRBJ2-4, reads GAGVSQSPRYKVTKRGQDVALRCDPISGHVSLYWYRQALGQGPEFLTYFNYEAQQDKSGLPNDRFSAERPEGSISTLTIQRTEQRDSAMYRCASSLAAGEWSKNIQYFGAGTRLSVL.

The chain joins TRBV7-9 to TRBJ2-7; the match to TRBD1 covers 8 bases. After removal of 4 bases from V and 3 bases from J, the junction contained 11 bases not matched to a gene. Germline V CDR1 and CDR2: SEHNR, FQNEAQ (reference sequence). The CDR3 contains 16 residues. The CDR3 coding sequence is TGTGCCAGCAGCTCCCCGGGACAGGAGACCCTCTACGAGCAGTACTTC. Translation gives CASSSPGQETLYEQYF.

This chain joins TRBV18 and TRBJ2-1; TRBD2 aligns across 8 bases. The CDR3 covers 14 residues. The V gene's germline CDR1 is KGHSH and CDR2 LQKENI. After removal of 3 bases from V and 9 bases from J, the junction contained 7 bases not matched to a gene. The CDR3 reads CASSPGGAGAEQFF. The CDR3 DNA reads as TGTGCCAGCTCACCCGGGGGGGCTGGGGCTGAGCAGTTCTTC.

In this sample, this clone turned up once. The chain has TRBV7-6 and TRBJ2-5, with 8 bases matching TRBD2. CDR1 is SGHVS and CDR2 is FNYEAQ in the germline V gene. After removal of 5 bases from V and 3 bases from J, the junction contained 8 bases not matched to a gene. This CDR3 is 15 amino acids long. The CDR3 is CASSTPGTRKETQYF. CDR3 DNA: TGTGCCAGCAGCACCCCCGGGACTAGAAAAGAGACCCAGTACTTC.

The chain employs TRBV10-2 and TRBJ2-7; no reliable D call. The germline V gene has CDR1 WSHSY and CDR2 SAAADI. With 6 bases removed from V and 3 bases from J, the gap between germline ends came to 3 bases. This CDR3 has 10 residues. CDR3 coding DNA: TGCGCCAGCAGCAACTACGAGCAGTACTTC. The encoded protein is CASSNYEQYF.

The rearrangement uses TRBV18 and TRBJ1-1; D is perhaps TRBD1 (5 bases). CDR1 and CDR2 from the germline V gene are KGHSH and LQKENI. V was cut by 6 bases and J by 1 base, with 12 bases left in between. This CDR3 is built from 14 residues. The CDR3 here is CASSPGGTNTEAFF. CDR3 DNA sequence: TGTGCCAGCTCCCCCGGCGGGACGAACACTGAAGCTTTCTTT.

This chain uses TRBV4-1 with TRBJ2-3; 7 nucleotides align to TRBD1. V trimming: 4 bases; J trimming: 5 bases; junction bases outside the gene matches: 3. CDR1 and CDR2 from the germline V gene are MGHRA and YSYEKL. The CDR3 extends over 13 amino acids. The CDR3 loop is CASSPRDRDTQYF. The CDR3 coding sequence is TGCGCCAGCAGCCCTAGGGACAGAGATACGCAGTATTTT.

In regard to this clone: At one end the junction does not follow the germline gene, possibly because of a read error. This CDR3 is CASSEQSEGDPVSF. Here the CDR3 DNA reads TGTGCCAGCAGTGAACAATCCGAGGGAGACCCGGTATCCTTC. The chain joins TRBV6-1 to TRBJ1-2; D remains ambiguous. The CDR3 is 14 residues long. Germline V CDR1 and CDR2: MNHNS, SASEGT.

V usage is TRBV27 and J usage is TRBJ2-7; 9 bases match TRBD2. CDR1 is MNHEY and CDR2 is SMNVEV in the germline V gene (reference sequence). The CDR3 length is 15 residues. J was trimmed by 6 bases and V by 6 bases; bases with no gene match: 12. The CDR3 region is CASRGTSGGRFEQYF. CDR3 in DNA: TGTGCCAGCAGGGGGACGAGCGGGGGGCGTTTCGAGCAGTACTTC.

V gene TRBV4-2 combines with J gene TRBJ2-1, with TRBD2 identical over 9 bases. This CDR3 comprises 21 residues. CDR1 is LGHNA, CDR2 YNFKEQ, per germline. J lost 8 bases, V lost 7 bases, and 30 bases had no gene match. In DNA form, the CDR3 reads TGTGCCAGCACCCACAGTTTGGCCCCTGGGTTAGCGGGGGACTCTATGGATGAGCAGTTCTTC. It translates to CASTHSLAPGLAGDSMDEQFF.

V is TRBV18 and J is TRBJ1-1, with TRBD1 as a possible D gene (6 bases). Trimming cost V 1 base and J 0 bases, with 12 bases left between them. This CDR3 comprises 16 residues. CDR1 and CDR2 from the germline V gene are KGHSH and LQKENI. The CDR3 protein is CASSPLRGDMNTEAFF. In DNA form, the CDR3 reads TGTGCCAGCTCACCACTTCGGGGGGACATGAACACTGAAGCTTTCTTT.

There are a few counts of this clone. This chain links TRBV5-1 with TRBJ1-1; 10 nucleotides align to TRBD1. The length of the CDR3 is 16 residues. The germline CDR1 and CDR2 sequences are SGHRS and YFSETQ. After removal of 0 bases from V and 5 bases from J, the junction contained 7 bases not matched to a gene. CDR3 residues: CASSLAWTGGRTEAFF. CDR3 sequence (DNA): TGCGCCAGCAGCTTGGCCTGGACAGGGGGGAGGACTGAAGCTTTCTTT.

This clone was observed a handful of times. J is TRBJ2-7 and V is TRBV7-2; TRBD2 is a possible D gene (6 bases). V dropped 5 bases and J dropped 5 bases, with 19 bases sitting between them. The CDR3 is 15 amino acids. Looked up from germline, CDR1 is SGHTA and CDR2 is FQGNSA. In DNA, the CDR3 is TGTGCCAGCAGCCCTTTGGTGGGGTGGGGGGACGAGCAGTACTTC. Its protein is CASSPLVGWGDEQYF.

The chain uses TRBV28 and TRBJ2-1, with 10 bases that match TRBD1. The V gene end was trimmed by 2 bases and the J gene end by 3 bases; junction bases not matched to a gene: 1. The CDR3 extends over 15 amino acids. Germline CDR1 reads MDHEN; CDR2 reads SYDVKM. CDR3 DNA: TGTGCCAGCAGTTTACGGACAGGGGGCTACAATGAGCAGTTCTTC. It encodes CASSLRTGGYNEQFF. Based on the CDR3 plus reference TRBV28 and TRBJ2-1, the full variable domain is DVKVTQSSRYLVKRTGEKVFLECVQDMDHENMFWYRQDPGLGLRLIYFSYDVKMKEKGDIPEGYSVSREKKERFSLILESASTNQTSMYLCASSLRTGGYNEQFFGPGTRLTVL.

This chain links TRBV9 with TRBJ2-7; maybe TRBD1 (6 bases). The V end lost 1 base, the J end lost 2 bases, and 13 bases lay between the germline ends. The length of the CDR3 is 15 residues. Germline CDR1 and CDR2: SGDLS and YYNGEE. CDR3 region: CASSVKPQGPYEQYF. CDR3 DNA sequence: TGTGCCAGCAGCGTAAAACCCCAGGGGCCCTACGAGCAGTACTTC.

The V gene is TRBV15, the J gene TRBJ1-2, with 10 bases that match TRBD1. This CDR3 spans 13 amino acids. Trimming took 3 bases from V and 8 from J; bases not matched to a gene: 3. Germline CDR1 and CDR2: LNHNV and YYDKDF (reference sequence). DNA for the CDR3: TGTGCCACCAGCAGGGGACAGGGGAACGGCTACACCTTC. Translating gives CATSRGQGNGYTF.

The chain combines TRBV11-2 with TRBJ2-5, with TRBD1 matching 9 bases. The V gene's germline CDR1 is SGHAT and CDR2 FQNNGV. There are 15 residues in the CDR3. The trim removed 1 base at V and 5 bases at J, leaving 5 bases unmatched. CDR3 coding DNA: TGTGCCAGCAGCTTAGGGGACAGGGCTTTGGAGACCCAGTACTTC. Its protein product is CASSLGDRALETQYF.

This clone has a single count. CDR3 region: CASSQAGTGEYEQYF. The CDR3 DNA follows: TGTGCCAGCAGCCAAGCCGGGACAGGGGAATACGAGCAGTACTTC. This sequence joins TRBV3-1 (or the pseudogene TRBV3-2) and TRBJ2-7; 10 nucleotides align to TRBD1. With V trimmed by 1 base and J by 4 bases, 4 bases remained unmatched. This CDR3 is built from 15 residues. Germline CDR1 LGHDT, CDR2 YNNKEL (reference sequence).

The rearrangement links TRBV7-9 to TRBJ2-5; a weak D match, TRBD1 (6 bases). The V end was cut by 5 bases, the J end by 1 base, with 11 bases between. Germline-derived CDR1 and CDR2 are SEHNR and FQNEAQ (reference sequence). The CDR3 loop spans 14 amino acids. The DNA of the CDR3 is TGTGCCAGCAGCGTTCGGGACACCCAAGAGACCCAGTACTTC. It yields the protein CASSVRDTQETQYF.

The chain links TRBV5-4 to TRBJ2-1; unclear D gene. The CDR3 has 14 residues. The germline gives CDR1 SGHNT, CDR2 YYREEE (reference sequence). The V end was cut by 2 bases, the J end by 1 base, with 7 bases between. This chain's CDR3 is CASSLDSSYNEQFF. The CDR3, as DNA: TGTGCCAGCAGCTTAGACTCGTCCTACAATGAGCAGTTCTTC.

This rearrangement joins TRBV7-9 to TRBJ2-7; no firm D call. Germline V lookup: CDR1 SEHNR, CDR2 FQNEAQ (reference sequence). Trimming cost V 4 bases and J 3 bases, with 16 bases left between them. The CDR3 covers 15 residues. CDR3 nucleotide sequence: TGTGCCAGCAGCTCTACACAGACGAACTTCTACGAGCAGTACTTC. Translating gives CASSSTQTNFYEQYF.

The rearrangement links TRBV7-8 to TRBJ2-3, with TRBD2 matching over 7 bases. The trim removed 6 bases at V and 3 bases at J, leaving 12 bases unmatched. The CDR3 spans 16 residues. Germline lookup yields CDR1 SGHVS and CDR2 FQNEAQ. The CDR3 DNA follows: TGTGCCAGCAGTCCGGTACCCAGCGGGACTACAGATACGCAGTATTTT. Protein sequence: CASSPVPSGTTDTQYF.

The chain combines TRBV14 with TRBJ1-1; 8 bases match TRBD1. This CDR3 region has 14 residues. Germline assignment: CDR1 SGHDN and CDR2 FVKESK. Trimming cost V 2 bases and J 4 bases; bases outside gene matches: 3. This CDR3 reads CASSQWTGITEAFF. For the CDR3, the DNA is TGTGCCAGCAGCCAATGGACAGGGATCACTGAAGCTTTCTTT.